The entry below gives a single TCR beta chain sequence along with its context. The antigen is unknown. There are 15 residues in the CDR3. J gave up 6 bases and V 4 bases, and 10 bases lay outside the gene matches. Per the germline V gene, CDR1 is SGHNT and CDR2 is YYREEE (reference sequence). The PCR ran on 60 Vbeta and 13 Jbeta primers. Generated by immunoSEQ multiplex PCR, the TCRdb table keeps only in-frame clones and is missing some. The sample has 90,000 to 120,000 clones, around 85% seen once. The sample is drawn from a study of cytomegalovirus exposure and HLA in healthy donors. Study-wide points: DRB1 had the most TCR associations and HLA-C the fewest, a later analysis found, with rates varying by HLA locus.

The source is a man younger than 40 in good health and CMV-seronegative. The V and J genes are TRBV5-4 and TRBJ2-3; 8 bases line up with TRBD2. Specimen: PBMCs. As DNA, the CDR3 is TGTGCCAGCAGCGAACCTCGACTAGCGAAGGATACGCAGTATTTT. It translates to CASSEPRLAKDTQYF.